Below, 23 T cell receptor beta chains from the same sample are listed, as sequenced in a study of identical twins. TCRdb recomputed calls from the 5' RACE reads with MiXCR, one row per CDR3 protein. The table includes about 730,000 distinct CDR3 sequences, roughly 20% detected once. The same data also went into a second study, on T cells expressing NK-cell markers.

The material sequenced was PBMCs. The receptor set was obtained from a woman aged 18-35 years in good health.

Only a few counts were recorded for this clonotype. In DNA, the CDR3 is TGTGCCATCAGTGTGGAGGGGGATAGCAATCAGCCCCAGCATTTT. This translates into CAISVEGDSNQPQHF. The chain uses TRBV10-3 and TRBJ1-5; tentative D call: TRBD1 (6 bases). This CDR3 contains 15 residues. Germline CDR1 ENHRY, CDR2 SYGVKD. V lost 4 bases to trimming and J lost 0 bases, with 10 bases between them.

The chain carries TRBV20-1 and TRBJ1-1, with D maybe TRBD1 (5 bases). The germline CDR1 and CDR2 sequences are DFQATT and SNEGSKA (reference sequence). CDR3 length: 14 residues. Trimming left V 6 bases short and J 6 bases short, with 20 bases between. This CDR3 reads CSAGSPGPGSEAFF. CDR3 in DNA: TGCAGTGCAGGGTCCCCAGGGCCAGGTTCTGAAGCTTTCTTT.

The CDR3 spells CASSYSRLAGGRELFF. CDR3 sequence (DNA): TGTGCCAGCAGTTACTCCCGACTAGCGGGAGGTCGGGAGCTGTTTTTT. This chain joins TRBV6-5 and TRBJ2-2; 13 nucleotides agree with TRBD2. Germline V gene sequence: CDR1 MNHEY, CDR2 SVGAGI. The V and J ends lost 0 bases and 9 bases, in that order; junction bases with no gene match: 4. This CDR3 contains 16 residues.

The sample holds many counts of this clonotype. The chain joins TRBV3-1 to TRBJ1-3; 7 positions agree with TRBD1. Germline trimming cut 0 bases from V and 10 bases from J; bases unmatched to any gene: 0. CDR1 LGHDT and CDR2 YNNKEL come from the germline V gene (reference sequence). This CDR3 comprises 12 residues. Here the CDR3 DNA reads TGTGCCAGCAGCCAAGAGACAGGGACCATATATTTT. It yields the protein CASSQETGTIYF.

CDR3 residues: CSALVGGGSEKLFF. CDR3 bases: TGCAGTGCCCTGGTGGGGGGCGGTAGTGAAAAACTGTTTTTT. The chain links TRBV20-1 to TRBJ1-4; a possible D gene is TRBD1 (6 bases). This CDR3 has 14 residues. Trimming took 6 bases from V and 7 from J, leaving 18 bases between them. Germline assignment: CDR1 DFQATT and CDR2 SNEGSKA (reference sequence).

A few counts support this clonotype. The chain recombines TRBV28 with TRBJ1-5; D unresolved. Germline V CDR1 and CDR2: MDHEN, SYDVKM. The CDR3 totals 13 residues. Trimming took off 3 bases at V and 5 bases at J, with 8 bases between the two ends. CDR3 in amino acids: CASSLLAYQPQHF. DNA for the CDR3: TGTGCCAGCAGTTTGTTGGCCTATCAGCCCCAGCATTTT.

The chain joins TRBV5-1 to TRBJ2-2, with D unclear. The V gene's germline CDR1 is SGHRS and CDR2 YFSETQ. The CDR3 length is 16 residues. Trimming took off 4 bases at V and 4 bases at J, with 17 bases between the two ends. Written as DNA, the CDR3 is TGCGCCAGCAGCCCAAGCCCCTCCAAGGGCACCGGGGAGCTGTTTTTT. This encodes CASSPSPSKGTGELFF.

This clonotype was counted a single time. This rearrangement joins TRBV5-6 to TRBJ2-5; 8 bases map to TRBD1. Per germline, CDR1 SGHDT and CDR2 YYEEEE. Trimming took 0 bases from V and 4 from J; bases not matched to a gene: 8. The CDR3 has 16 amino acids. Written as DNA, the CDR3 is TGTGCCAGCAGCTTGGGAGGACAGGGATTCCTAGAGACCCAGTACTTC. This sequence encodes CASSLGGQGFLETQYF. Drawing the rest from reference TRBV5-6 and TRBJ2-5, the complete variable domain is DAGVTQSPTHLIKTRGQQVTLRCSPKSGHDTVSWYQQALGQGPQFIFQYYEEEERQRGNFPDRFSGHQFPNYSSELNVNALLLGDSALYLCASSLGGQGFLETQYFGPGTRLLVL.

V and J are TRBV9 and TRBJ2-7, with 10 nucleotides matching TRBD1. The CDR3 extends over 17 amino acids. Germline-derived CDR1 and CDR2 are SGDLS and YYNGEE. The V gene end was trimmed by 0 bases and the J gene end by 6 bases; junction bases not matched to a gene: 12. The CDR3 is CASSVASGQGVLGEQYF. CDR3 in DNA: TGTGCCAGCAGCGTAGCTTCAGGACAGGGGGTTCTGGGCGAGCAGTACTTC.

This chain connects TRBV20-1 to TRBJ1-2, with D uncertain. The length of the CDR3 is 12 residues. V lost 0 bases to trimming and J lost 4 bases, with 6 bases between them. The germline V gene encodes CDR1 DFQATT and CDR2 SNEGSKA (reference sequence). CDR3 loop: CSARDYGYGYTF. Written as DNA, the CDR3 is TGCAGTGCTAGAGATTACGGCTATGGCTACACCTTC.

The table lists this clonotype with a few counts. The CDR3 is CSARKGISGNTIYF. As DNA, the CDR3 is TGCAGTGCTAGGAAGGGAATCTCTGGAAACACCATATATTTT. The V call is TRBV20-1, the J call TRBJ1-3; D ambiguous. Germline-derived CDR1 and CDR2 are DFQATT and SNEGSKA (reference sequence). V was pared by 3 bases and J by 0 bases, with 9 bases between. The CDR3 sequence is 14 residues long.

This clonotype was picked up a small number of times. The V call is TRBV12-3 or TRBV12-4, the J call TRBJ2-5; 12 bases are shared with TRBD2. V was clipped by 5 bases and J by 1 base; unmatched bases: 8. CDR3 size: 17 residues. This CDR3 reads CASSPLAGGLSQETQYF. For the CDR3, the DNA is TGTGCCAGCAGTCCTCTAGCGGGGGGGCTCTCCCAAGAGACCCAGTACTTC.

Many counts were recorded for this clonotype. The rearrangement uses TRBV6-2 or TRBV6-3 and TRBJ2-7, with D uncertain. Germline CDR1 and CDR2: MNHEY and SVGEGT. CDR3 size: 11 residues. With 7 bases removed from V and 6 bases from J, the gap between germline ends came to 10 bases. DNA for the CDR3: TGTGCCAGCAAAGACCCGTTCGAGCAGTACTTC. It encodes CASKDPFEQYF.

This clonotype has more than one count but fewer than ten. The chain links TRBV5-4 to TRBJ2-5; possibly TRBD1 for D (7 bases). This CDR3 has 15 residues. Germline values: CDR1 SGHNT, CDR2 YYREEE (reference sequence). Between the trimmed V and J ends, which lost 1 base and 5 bases, there was a span of 15 bases. The CDR3 nucleotides read TGTGCCAGCAGCTTGTCAGGGGGGCTGGGGGAGACCCAGTACTTC. Its protein product is CASSLSGGLGETQYF.

This clonotype has just a few counts. This chain joins TRBV5-1 and TRBJ2-2, with D possibly TRBD1 on 5 matching bases. V lost 1 base and J lost 1, with 14 bases in between. The CDR3 covers 17 residues. CDR1 and CDR2 from the germline V gene are SGHRS and YFSETQ. The CDR3 DNA reads as TGCGCCAGCAGCTTGTCGCAGGGTAATGGGAACACCGGGGAGCTGTTTTTT. Translating it yields CASSLSQGNGNTGELFF.

This clonotype was detected a few times. The chain carries TRBV7-9 and TRBJ2-7; 11 bases agree with TRBD2. The CDR3 has 16 residues. The ends lost 5 bases at V and 1 base at J; junction bases unmatched: 7. Germline CDR1 reads SEHNR; CDR2 reads FQNEAQ (reference sequence). The CDR3 loop is CASSPQTSGGSYEQYF. CDR3 nucleotides: TGTGCCAGCAGCCCACAAACTAGCGGGGGTTCCTACGAGCAGTACTTC.

This clonotype appeared a few times. This chain links TRBV5-1 with TRBJ2-3; D unclear. The V end was cut by 4 bases, the J end by 6 bases, with 9 bases between. This CDR3 region has 12 residues. Germline-derived CDR1 and CDR2 are SGHRS and YFSETQ. The CDR3 protein is CASSQIGDTQYF. The CDR3 DNA follows: TGCGCCAGCAGCCAGATTGGGGATACGCAGTATTTT.

This clonotype was detected a few times. This sequence joins TRBV29-1 and TRBJ1-1, with D unresolved. The CDR3 has 15 residues. The ends were cut back, 2 bases at V and 0 bases at J, with 13 bases in the middle. Germline CDR1 reads SQVTM; CDR2 reads ANQGSEA. In nucleotides, the CDR3 is TGCAGCGTTGAAACCTCTCGGAGGATGAACACTGAAGCTTTCTTT. Translation gives CSVETSRRMNTEAFF.

This clonotype was counted many times. The chain joins TRBV9 to TRBJ2-2, with 14 bases fitting TRBD2. The CDR3 contains 17 residues. The germline V gene has CDR1 SGDLS and CDR2 YYNGEE. Losses at the gene ends were 3 bases for V and 4 bases for J; bases not matched to a gene: 5. The chain's CDR3 is CASSGLAGGLSTGELFF. CDR3 coding DNA: TGTGCCAGCAGCGGACTAGCGGGAGGGCTGAGCACCGGGGAGCTGTTTTTT.

This clonotype showed up just a few times. The chain couples TRBV20-1 to TRBJ1-1, with D perhaps TRBD1 (6 bases). V was pared by 0 bases and J by 7 bases, with 18 bases between. This CDR3 region has 15 residues. Germline lookup yields CDR1 DFQATT and CDR2 SNEGSKA (reference sequence). This chain's CDR3 is CSARDPINREGEAFF. CDR3 nucleotide sequence: TGCAGTGCTAGAGATCCAATTAACAGGGAGGGTGAAGCTTTCTTT.

This clonotype was detected a few times. This chain uses TRBV12-5 with TRBJ2-5; TRBD2 matches 12 bases. This CDR3 contains 18 residues. In germline, CDR1 is LGHNT, CDR2 FRNRAP. Trimming at V came to 1 base and at J to 4 bases, leaving 10 bases not matched to a gene. CDR3: CASGLALLAGGSGETQYF. The DNA of the CDR3 is TGTGCTAGTGGTTTGGCACTACTAGCGGGGGGATCAGGAGAGACCCAGTACTTC. Full variable domain (remainder filled in from reference TRBV12-5 and TRBJ2-5): DARVTQTPRHKVTEMGQEVTMRCQPILGHNTVFWYRQTMMQGLELLAYFRNRAPLDDSGMPKDRFSAEMPDATLATLKIQPSEPRDSAVYFCASGLALLAGGSGETQYFGPGTRLLVL.

In this sample, this clonotype turned up a few times. The rearrangement links TRBV20-1 to TRBJ2-5, with 9 nucleotides matching TRBD2. The CDR3 is 17 amino acids. Germline V lookup: CDR1 DFQATT, CDR2 SNEGSKA (reference sequence). J was trimmed by 2 bases and V by 6 bases; bases with no gene match: 16. This chain's CDR3 is CSARRASGVYLQETQYF. The CDR3 DNA reads as TGCAGTGCGAGAAGGGCTAGCGGGGTATACCTACAAGAGACCCAGTACTTC.

This sequence joins TRBV10-3 and TRBJ2-7; no definite D call. CDR1 and CDR2 (germline): ENHRY, SYGVKD. V lost 8 bases, J lost 5 bases, and 7 bases lay in between. The CDR3 length is 10 residues. CDR3 nucleotide sequence: TGTGCCATCGGTTTCGACGAGCAGTACTTC. It specifies CAIGFDEQYF.